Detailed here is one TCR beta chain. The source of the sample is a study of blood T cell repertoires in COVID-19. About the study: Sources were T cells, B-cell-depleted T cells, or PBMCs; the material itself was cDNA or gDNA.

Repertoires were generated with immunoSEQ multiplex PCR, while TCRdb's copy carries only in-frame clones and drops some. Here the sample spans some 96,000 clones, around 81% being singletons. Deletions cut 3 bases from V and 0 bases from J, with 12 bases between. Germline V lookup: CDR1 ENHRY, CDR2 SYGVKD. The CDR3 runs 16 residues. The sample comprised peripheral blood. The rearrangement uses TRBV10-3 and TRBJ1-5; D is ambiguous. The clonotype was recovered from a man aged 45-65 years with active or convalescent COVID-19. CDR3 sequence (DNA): TGTGCCATCAGTGAAAGAGAGGGAAATAGCAATCAGCCCCAGCATTTT. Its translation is CAISEREGNSNQPQHF.